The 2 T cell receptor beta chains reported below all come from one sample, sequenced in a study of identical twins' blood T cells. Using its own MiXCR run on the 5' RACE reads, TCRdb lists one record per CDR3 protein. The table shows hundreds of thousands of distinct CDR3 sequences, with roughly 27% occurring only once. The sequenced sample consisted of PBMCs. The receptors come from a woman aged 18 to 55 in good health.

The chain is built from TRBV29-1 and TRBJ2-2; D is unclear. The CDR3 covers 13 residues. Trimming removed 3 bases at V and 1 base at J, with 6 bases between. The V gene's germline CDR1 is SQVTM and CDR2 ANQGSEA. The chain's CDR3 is CSVEAENTGELFF. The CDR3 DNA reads TGCAGCGTTGAGGCAGAGAACACCGGGGAGCTGTTTTTT.

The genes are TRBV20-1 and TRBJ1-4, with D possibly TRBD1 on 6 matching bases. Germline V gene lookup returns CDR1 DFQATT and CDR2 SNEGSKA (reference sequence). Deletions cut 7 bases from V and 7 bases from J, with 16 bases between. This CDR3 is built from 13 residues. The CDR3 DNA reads TGCAGTGTGGCGGGGGGCCCGATTGAAAAACTGTTTTTT. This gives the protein CSVAGGPIEKLFF.